This TCR beta chain was identified in a study of T cell changes during pregnancy in multiple sclerosis (dated by TCRdb to the late 2010s). Study-level background: The study examined how the T cell repertoire changed over the course of pregnancy in women with multiple sclerosis.

The method behind the library was the immunoSEQ multiplex PCR assay. Entries here come from immuneACCESS through TCRdb and include only in-frame sequences with V and J called. Some clones fail to appear in such tables; in the studies checked, an unresolved V gene covers under half of the shortfall, and the cause of the remainder is unknown. The sample profile shows about 71,000 clones; approximately 92% of them were found once. Roughly 1.2% of the sample rests with the top ten. As for this clone: The antigen this receptor binds is unknown. No clone much larger than this one lies a single base away; base qualities are absent.

CDR1 and CDR2, looked up from the germline V gene, are LGHNA and YNFKEQ. Trimming removed 0 bases from V and 3 bases from J, leaving 5 bases between the germline ends. Its CDR3 holds 14 amino acids, cysteine through phenylalanine. Only CDR3 DNA remains: 42 bases, in frame from the first base. The sequence links TRBV4-2 to TRBJ2-2, with no confident D gene call. The receptor was derived from a female donor with multiple sclerosis, enrolled in a pregnancy study. This specimen was peripheral blood, taken in the third trimester of pregnancy. The DNA sequence is as follows: TGTGCCAGCAGCCAAGACGTCGACACCGGGGAGCTGTTTTTT. It translates as CASSQDVDTGELFF.